This T cell receptor beta chain was found in a study of cytomegalovirus exposure and HLA in healthy donors. For the study at large: Falling in the Caucasian-associated ancestry cluster were 80% to 90% of about 400 genotyped donors.

Researchers ran the PCR with 60 Vbeta and 13 Jbeta primers. Sequencing was performed with immunoSEQ multiplex PCR; in TCRdb, only in-frame clones are kept and a portion is missing. The data hold 150,000 to 200,000 clones, with 70% to 80% observed a single time. Deletions cut 4 bases from V and 4 bases from J, with 5 bases between. Germline V CDR1 and CDR2: MDHEN, SYDVKM. The CDR3 runs to 12 residues. The chain uses TRBV28 and TRBJ2-1, with D unresolved. The receptor was derived from a woman aged 45-65 years in good health and CMV-seronegative. The specimen sequenced was PBMCs. The chain's CDR3 is CASSSVYNEQFF. The CDR3 nucleotides are TGTGCCAGCAGTTCTGTGTACAATGAGCAGTTCTTC.